Here is one T cell receptor (beta chain) with its context. What it binds is not known. The length of the CDR3 is 15 residues. In germline, CDR1 is LGHNA, CDR2 YNFKEQ. Trimming left V 1 base short and J 3 bases short, with 13 bases between. Constant-segment-primed 5'RACE gave TCR alpha and TCR beta cDNA libraries with sample barcodes and UMIs. Using its own MiXCR run on the 5' RACE reads, TCRdb lists one record per CDR3 protein. Of 250,000 to 400,000 distinct CDR3 sequences detected, around an eighth appear once; the ten largest clones hold roughly 23%. This sample was taken from a study of T-cell memory formation after mild COVID-19. About the study: The two donors had largely donor-specific TCR clusters.

Broader study findings: Mostly located in CM and EM were contracting CD4+ clones, with contracting CD8+ clones located in EMRA. Contracting clones from day 15 to 85 had balanced CD4/CD8; later expanders favoured CD4+.

The sequencing sample was made of PBMCs or a T cell subset sorted from them (not recorded which). The receptor was isolated from a man between 18 and 35 years old who had mild COVID-19 (a few samples of this study predate the infection). Cell type and time point are not known. V gene TRBV4-2 combines with J gene TRBJ2-7; D unclear. CDR3 nucleotides: TGTGCCAGCAGCCAAGGGGGTTTCTTGGGCTACGAGCAGTACTTC. This encodes CASSQGGFLGYEQYF.